Listed below are T cell receptor beta chains from one sample, sequenced in a study of shared T cell receptors in the human thymus. TCRdb keeps only in-frame clones here, not all; method: immunoSEQ multiplex PCR. The data contain roughly 700,000 clones, around 89% of them singletons. This sample also appeared in a second study, on human thymus T cells.

Material: thymocytes. All receptors derive from a boy in the first two years of life with a congenital heart defect. Each CDR3 is given with its conserved first and last residue. A D gene is named only where the DNA matches it firmly. Some rows have no size entry. The others give once, few or many, or a class for an expanded clone.

v_call,cdr3_length,j_call,d_call,clone_size,cdr3_aa,cdr3_nt
TRBV4-2,16,TRBJ2-7,TRBD2,-,CASSQEGLAGGEEQYF,TGTGCCAGCAGCCAAGAAGGGCTAGCGGGAGGTGAAGAGCAGTACTTC
TRBV5-6,18,TRBJ2-5,TRBD2,-,CASRPLGLAGGGQETQYF,TGTGCCAGCAGGCCGCTGGGACTAGCGGGAGGCGGGCAAGAGACCCAGTACTTC
TRBV2,21,TRBJ2-5,TRBD1,-,CASSERGGPTGGEFVEETQYF,TGTGCCAGCAGTGAAAGGGGGGGTCCAACAGGGGGCGAATTCGTAGAGGAGACCCAGTACTTC
TRBV7-2,17,TRBJ2-3,TRBD2,-,CASSRTSSGRSTDTQYF,TGTGCCAGCAGCCGGACTTCTAGCGGGAGAAGTACAGATACGCAGTATTTT
TRBV29-1,15,TRBJ2-2,TRBD1,-,CSVSPGQGAAGELFF,TGCAGCGTTTCTCCGGGACAGGGGGCCGCCGGGGAGCTGTTTTTT
TRBV4-3,11,TRBJ1-2,-,-,CASSRRGGYTF,TGCGCCAGCAGCAGGAGGGGCGGCTACACCTTC
TRBV7-3,14,TRBJ2-7,-,-,CASSLYEDSYEQYF,TGTGCCAGCAGCTTATATGAGGATTCCTACGAGCAGTACTTC
TRBV28,18,TRBJ2-7,TRBD2,-,CASSLYGRGSGSYYEQYF,TGTGCCAGCAGTTTATACGGACGGGGTAGCGGGAGTTACTACGAGCAGTACTTC
TRBV25-1,13,TRBJ1-2,TRBD1,-,CASSATGAGGYTF,TGTGCCAGCAGCGCGACAGGGGCGGGGGGCTACACCTTC
TRBV28,14,TRBJ2-1,-,-,CAVRGGTYYNEQFF,TGTGCCGTAAGGGGGGGAACTTACTACAATGAGCAGTTCTTC
TRBV11-2,13,TRBJ2-5,TRBD2,-,CASSRGGRETQYF,TGTGCCAGCAGCCGGGGGGGGCGGGAGACCCAGTACTTC
TRBV9,21,TRBJ2-3,TRBD2,-,CASSPSSGLAGSKAATDTQYF,TGTGCCAGCAGCCCCAGCTCAGGCCTAGCGGGGAGCAAAGCTGCCACAGATACGCAGTATTTT
TRBV7-2,14,TRBJ2-7,TRBD1,-,CASSPRDSSYEQYF,TGTGCCAGCAGCCCTCGGGACAGTTCTTACGAGCAGTACTTC
TRBV5-4,15,TRBJ1-1,-,-,CASSLAGNLNTEAFF,TGTGCCAGCAGCTTGGCCGGGAACCTAAACACTGAAGCTTTCTTT
TRBV21-1,19,TRBJ2-1,-,-,CASSHRTGAIGLEGNEQFF,TGTGCCAGCAGCCATAGGACAGGGGCAATAGGACTAGAGGGCAATGAGCAGTTCTTC
TRBV5-8,15,TRBJ1-2,TRBD1,-,CASSRGTGKAYGYTF,TGTGCCAGCAGCCGAGGGACAGGGAAGGCCTATGGCTACACCTTC
TRBV14,15,TRBJ2-7,-,once,CASSQGDPGAGEQYF,TGTGCCAGCAGCCAAGGAGATCCTGGGGCGGGGGAGCAGTACTTC
TRBV15,14,TRBJ1-1,TRBD1,-,CATSIRTGDTEAFF,TGTGCCACCAGCATCCGGACAGGAGACACTGAAGCTTTCTTT
TRBV19,16,TRBJ2-1,-,-,CASSVPSRGRWDEQFF,TGTGCCAGTAGTGTCCCTAGTAGGGGGAGATGGGATGAGCAGTTCTTC
TRBV10-3,14,TRBJ1-4,-,-,CAISESKGVEKLFF,TGTGCCATCAGTGAGTCGAAAGGGGTTGAAAAACTGTTTTTT
TRBV7-7,14,TRBJ2-7,TRBD2,once,CASSQGTSDYEQYF,TGTGCTAGCAGCCAGGGGACTAGCGACTACGAGCAGTACTTC
TRBV19,21,TRBJ2-1,TRBD2,-,CASRPSSPGLAGGPQKNEQFF,TGTGCCAGTAGGCCCTCCAGTCCGGGACTAGCGGGAGGCCCACAAAAGAATGAGCAGTTCTTC
TRBV7-9,17,TRBJ2-7,TRBD1,-,CASSLDRMGTASYEQYF,TGTGCCAGCAGCTTAGACCGGATGGGGACAGCCTCCTACGAGCAGTACTTC
TRBV2,13,TRBJ2-7,TRBD2,few,CASRIAGPYEQYF,TGTGCCAGCAGGATAGCGGGCCCCTACGAGCAGTACTTC
TRBV9,17,TRBJ2-5,TRBD2,-,CASSVGREREDDETQYF,TGTGCCAGCAGCGTAGGCCGGGAGCGGGAGGATGATGAGACCCAGTACTTC
TRBV30,14,TRBJ2-7,TRBD2,-,CAWSGTSVSYEQYF,TGTGCCTGGAGCGGGACTAGCGTCTCCTACGAGCAGTACTTC
TRBV5-6,13,TRBJ2-3,-,-,CASSLEGLDTQYF,TGTGCCAGCAGCTTGGAGGGGTTGGATACGCAGTATTTT
TRBV6-1,15,TRBJ2-7,-,-,CASRSSRVIEHEQYF,TGTGCCAGCAGATCGTCCAGGGTCATTGAGCACGAGCAGTACTTC
TRBV15,15,TRBJ2-7,TRBD2,few,CATSIITSGKYEQYF,TGTGCCACCAGCATAATCACTAGCGGGAAGTACGAGCAGTACTTC
TRBV7-8,17,TRBJ2-5,-,-,CASSLGVRDERQETQYF,TGTGCCAGCAGCTTAGGAGTGCGGGACGAGCGGCAAGAGACCCAGTACTTC
TRBV30,18,TRBJ2-6,TRBD1,-,CAWSWDRDPWPGANVLTF,TGTGCCTGGAGCTGGGACAGGGACCCCTGGCCTGGGGCCAACGTCCTGACTTTC
TRBV4-1,18,TRBJ1-4,-,-,CASSQVPDQGTVNEKLFF,TGCGCCAGCAGCCAAGTTCCTGACCAGGGGACGGTAAATGAAAAACTGTTTTTT
TRBV28,14,TRBJ2-7,TRBD2,once,CASSPYTSDYEQYF,TGTGCCAGCAGCCCCTACACTAGCGACTACGAGCAGTACTTC
TRBV5-1,17,TRBJ2-3,TRBD1,-,CASSLGAQTGGEDTQYF,TGCGCCAGCAGCTTGGGAGCCCAGACAGGGGGCGAAGATACGCAGTATTTT
TRBV7-2,17,TRBJ2-1,TRBD2,-,CASSPNLLAGGHNEQFF,TGTGCCAGCAGCCCGAATCTTCTAGCGGGAGGGCACAATGAGCAGTTCTTC
TRBV5-4,18,TRBJ2-5,TRBD2,-,CASSSAEREGQCQETQYF,TGTGCCAGCAGCTCCGCGGAGCGGGAGGGTCAGTGTCAAGAGACCCAGTACTTC
TRBV30,11,TRBJ2-1,-,-,CAWRGGNEQFF,TGTGCCTGGAGAGGGGGCAATGAGCAGTTCTTC
TRBV5-6,13,TRBJ2-1,TRBD2,-,CASSLGGGDEQFF,TGTGCCAGCAGCTTGGGGGGAGGGGATGAGCAGTTCTTC
TRBV7-8,19,TRBJ2-4,TRBD2,-,CASSLDGLAGVPHQNIQYF,TGTGCCAGCAGCTTGGACGGACTAGCGGGAGTCCCTCATCAAAACATTCAGTACTTC
TRBV7-3,17,TRBJ2-7,-,-,CASSLIGGADSSYEQYF,TGTGCCAGCAGCTTGATCGGTGGAGCGGACTCCTCCTACGAGCAGTACTTC
TRBV7-2,14,TRBJ2-1,-,-,CASSLGTQVNEQFF,TGTGCCAGCAGCTTGGGGACTCAGGTTAATGAGCAGTTCTTC
TRBV7-9,15,TRBJ2-1,TRBD2,-,CASSLAGAGNNEQFF,TGTGCCAGCAGCCTAGCGGGAGCGGGGAACAATGAGCAGTTCTTC
TRBV5-1,13,TRBJ2-7,TRBD1,-,CASSHRTGDEQYF,TGCGCCAGCAGCCACCGGACAGGGGACGAGCAGTACTTC
TRBV7-9,13,TRBJ2-2,-,-,CASSFSVTGELFF,TGTGCCAGCAGCTTTAGCGTCACCGGGGAGCTGTTTTTT
TRBV9,16,TRBJ2-1,TRBD2,-,CASSSGTSGRAREQFF,TGTGCCAGCAGCTCCGGGACTAGCGGGAGGGCCCGTGAGCAGTTCTTC
TRBV19,14,TRBJ1-1,-,few,CASTYNPHDTEAFF,TGTGCCAGCACTTATAATCCTCACGACACTGAAGCTTTCTTT
TRBV28,14,TRBJ1-1,-,few,CASKDSDLNTEAFF,TGTGCCAGCAAGGACAGCGACTTGAACACTGAAGCTTTCTTT
TRBV5-4,15,TRBJ1-4,-,few,CASSLEGQGPGKLFF,TGTGCCAGCAGCTTGGAGGGGCAGGGCCCGGGAAAACTGTTTTTT